This T cell receptor (beta chain) was sequenced for a study of Ad26.COV2.S vaccination and SARS-CoV-2 variants. Background on the study: Donor joined the COV1001 Ad26.COV2.S trial arm. Into the muscle, Ad26.COV2.S was dosed once or twice, 56 days apart.

This clone was seen a few times. What it recognizes is unknown. Clones were sequenced by immunoSEQ multiplex PCR, and TCRdb holds only the in-frame ones, with some missing. The sample consists of about 410,000 clones, around nine tenths of them appearing once. The treatment denotes: 19 received Ad26.COV2.S at low or high dose, single or two shots; roughly five received placebo; per-sample allocation not given. The study sampled participants on day 63 after the first vaccine or placebo injection. Study results and limitations: Reports say spike-specific CD8+ and CD4+ T cell responses covered substantial breadth after vaccination.

Trimming at V came to 4 bases and at J to 6 bases, leaving 10 bases not matched to a gene. The CDR3 contains 16 residues. The germline CDR1 and CDR2 sequences are SGHRS and YFSETQ. The source material was peripheral blood, sampled in a trial of Ad26.COV2.S vaccine versus placebo. The chain uses TRBV5-1 and TRBJ2-1; 10 bases fit TRBD1. This TCR was recovered from a person aged 18-65 years who received the Ad26.COV2.S COVID-19 vaccine or a placebo. In DNA, the CDR3 is TGCGCCAGCAGCCTAGGAAGTGGGACAGGGGTCAATGAGCAGTTCTTC. Translated, it gives CASSLGSGTGVNEQFF.